The 8 T cell receptor beta chains below were found in one sample sequenced in a study of molecular identifiers for immune sequencing clone quantification. TCRdb itself ran the PCR reads through MiXCR, one entry per CDR3 protein. The sample records about 640,000 distinct CDR3 sequences, 15% to 20% being singletons. Sequenced sample: naive CD8+ T cells from blood, with Jurkat cell RNA spiked in. Stated subset: FACS-sorted CD8+CD4-CCR7+CD45RA+ naive T cells. These receptors all stem from a human donor in good health. Some libraries in this study had Jurkat cell RNA spiked in.

The chain has TRBV24-1 and TRBJ2-7; D is perhaps TRBD1 (7 bases). Germline V CDR1 and CDR2: KGHDR, SFDVKD. CDR3 length equals 14 residues. V lost 8 bases, J lost 0 bases, and 13 bases lay in between. The CDR3 here is CATTGGTVSYEQYF. In DNA, the CDR3 is TGTGCCACCACCGGCGGGACAGTCTCCTACGAGCAGTACTTC.

This chain uses TRBV6-1 with TRBJ2-7; TRBD1 agrees at 7 bases. The germline V gene encodes CDR1 MNHNS and CDR2 SASEGT. Trimming cost V 6 bases and J 1 base; bases outside gene matches: 9. There are 15 residues in the CDR3. CDR3 in DNA: TGTGCCAGCAGCAATCCGGGACAGAGATCCTACGAGCAGTACTTC. Residues: CASSNPGQRSYEQYF.

The chain uses TRBV20-1 and TRBJ1-3; D is ambiguous. From germline, CDR1 is DFQATT and CDR2 SNEGSKA (reference sequence). V gave up 1 base and J gave up 3 bases, with 10 bases separating them. The CDR3 consists of 14 residues. CDR3: CSARGSGVGNTIYF. In DNA form, the CDR3 reads TGCAGTGCTAGAGGATCTGGGGTTGGAAACACCATATATTTT.

About this clonotype itself: A much larger clone differs from this one at a single base, so this may be a read error. The genes are TRBV9 and TRBJ2-4, with D maybe TRBD2 (7 bases). This CDR3 region has 16 residues. V was trimmed by 1 base and J by 5 bases, leaving 16 bases between them. Germline assignment: CDR1 SGDLS and CDR2 YYNGEE. In DNA, the CDR3 is TGTGCCAGCAGCGTAAGGGGGGGGCTGGGGGAAAACATTCAGTACTTC. This gives the protein CASSVRGGLGENIQYF.

The chain combines TRBV20-1 with TRBJ2-7; 10 bases match TRBD2. Looked up from germline, CDR1 is DFQATT and CDR2 is SNEGSKA (reference sequence). The V and J ends lost 3 bases and 1 base, in that order; junction bases with no gene match: 9. This CDR3 is built from 16 residues. The CDR3 nucleotides are TGCAGTGCTAGGTTGAGCGGGAGGGCCGGGTCCTACGAGCAGTACTTC. Translation gives CSARLSGRAGSYEQYF.

This sequence joins TRBV20-1 and TRBJ2-5; TRBD1 might be the D (6 bases). Germline V gene data show CDR1 as DFQATT and CDR2 as SNEGSKA (reference sequence). V dropped 0 bases and J dropped 3 bases, with 14 bases sitting between them. The CDR3 consists of 15 residues. The CDR3 DNA sequence: TGCAGTGCTAGAGATTTCAAGCAGGGGAAAGAGACCCAGTACTTC. It yields the protein CSARDFKQGKETQYF.

This clonotype was recorded many times. The CDR3 is CASSFSIGPYEQYF. Here the CDR3 DNA reads TGTGCCAGCAGCTTTAGCATAGGGCCCTACGAGCAGTACTTC. This chain uses TRBV7-2 with TRBJ2-7; unclear D gene. The V gene's germline CDR1 is SGHTA and CDR2 FQGNSA. The CDR3 is made up of 14 amino acids. The V end was cut by 3 bases, the J end by 2 bases, with 11 bases between.

This clonotype appeared many times. V usage is TRBV6-5 and J usage is TRBJ2-2; weak D call: TRBD1 (6 bases). Germline CDR1 and CDR2: MNHEY and SVGAGI. Trimming stripped 6 bases from V and 3 bases from J, with 17 bases between. The CDR3 is 16 residues long. CDR3 nucleotides: TGTGCCAGCAGCCGCAGGGGCCCTGAGGACACCGGGGAGCTGTTTTTT. Translation: CASSRRGPEDTGELFF.